This T cell receptor beta chain appears in the sequencing data of a study of blood T cell repertoires in COVID-19. TCRdb's table, derived via immunoSEQ multiplex PCR, lists solely in-frame clones and lacks some. The data contain about 240,000 clones, about 90% of them singletons. Germline CDR1 is SGHNT and CDR2 is YYREEE (reference sequence). Trimming took off 4 bases at V and 0 bases at J, with 11 bases between the two ends. The CDR3 consists of 15 residues. The chain combines TRBV5-4 with TRBJ1-3; D is perhaps TRBD1 (5 bases). The source of this sequence is a man aged 55 to 70 who had recovered from COVID-19. Specimen: peripheral blood. CDR3 region: CASSTGPSSGNTIYF. CDR3 bases: TGTGCCAGCAGCACAGGCCCGTCCTCTGGAAACACCATATATTTT.